This T cell receptor (beta chain) was documented in a study of Graves' ophthalmopathy and Graves' hyperthyroidism. About the study: The blood sample was drawn at first diagnosis and before any treatment.

Amplified TCR beta CDR3 regions were obtained using RNA transcripts as template. Following a first-round RT-PCR that used HTBI primers, a second-round multiplex PCR was carried out. TCRdb re-analysed the multiplex PCR reads in MiXCR, keeping a single row per CDR3 protein. The sample records 170,000 or so distinct CDR3 sequences, 37% being singletons. Trimming cost V 7 bases and J 8 bases, with 14 bases left between them. Germline assignment: CDR1 SQVTM and CDR2 ANQGSEA. The length of the CDR3 is 11 residues. Donors with ophthalmopathy: moderate-to-severe activity, CAS ≥3, NOSPECS ≥4, duration under 3 months. Ineligible for inclusion were patients with other autoimmune diseases, uncontrolled infections, pregnancy or lactation.

The sequenced material came from peripheral blood. The chain links TRBV29-1 to TRBJ1-2, with D possibly TRBD1 on 6 matching bases. The sequence derives from a woman aged 40 to 50 with Graves' ophthalmopathy. CDR3 loop: CSAEQGLGYTF. CDR3 bases: TGCAGCGCCGAACAGGGATTGGGCTACACCTTC.